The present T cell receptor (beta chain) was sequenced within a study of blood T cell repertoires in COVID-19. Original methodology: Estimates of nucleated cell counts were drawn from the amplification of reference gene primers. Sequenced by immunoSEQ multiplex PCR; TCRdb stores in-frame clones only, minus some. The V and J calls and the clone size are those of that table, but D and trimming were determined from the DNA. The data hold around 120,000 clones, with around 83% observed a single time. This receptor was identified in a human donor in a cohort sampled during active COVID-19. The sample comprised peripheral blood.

CDR3 sequence (DNA): TGTGCCAGCAGTTCAGACAGGGGGCGAGAAGCTTTCTTT. It is translated as CASSSDRGREAFF. This chain connects TRBV6-5 to TRBJ1-1; the match to TRBD1 covers 10 bases. In germline, CDR1 is MNHEY, CDR2 SVGAGI. The CDR3 extends over 13 amino acids. V dropped 4 bases and J dropped 8; count of bases not matched to a gene: 4.